This T cell receptor beta chain was sequenced during a study of blood T cells in healthy people across ages. Broader study findings: In older individuals, TCR beta diversity per million T cells was lower, falling roughly linearly with age. Relative to aged donors, long-lived donors carried more naive CD4+ cells and displayed higher diversity.

Drawn from each donor were 7.5 to 10 milliliters of peripheral blood. Every sample had a minimum of 6 million PBMCs isolated. The V segment lost 6 bases and the J segment 0 bases; nucleotides outside the gene matches: 9. There are 17 residues in the CDR3. Germline assignment: CDR1 DFQATT and CDR2 SNEGSKA (reference sequence). With respect to this clonotype: Its specificity is not known.

Combining a sample-barcoded 5' primer with a J-beta primer mix, a second PCR ran for roughly 7 to 12 cycles. In TCRdb, the 5' RACE reads were re-called with MiXCR into one record per CDR3 protein. This table has 1.5 million to 2 million distinct CDR3 sequences, roughly 27% appearing once. Sequenced sample: blood. The chain recombines TRBV20-1 with TRBJ1-6; TRBD1 matches 9 bases. The source of this sequence is a woman between 25 and 40 years old in good health. DNA for the CDR3: TGCAGTGCGGACCCGACAGGGGGAAGCTCCTATAATTCACCCCTCCACTTT. Amino acids: CSADPTGGSSYNSPLHF.